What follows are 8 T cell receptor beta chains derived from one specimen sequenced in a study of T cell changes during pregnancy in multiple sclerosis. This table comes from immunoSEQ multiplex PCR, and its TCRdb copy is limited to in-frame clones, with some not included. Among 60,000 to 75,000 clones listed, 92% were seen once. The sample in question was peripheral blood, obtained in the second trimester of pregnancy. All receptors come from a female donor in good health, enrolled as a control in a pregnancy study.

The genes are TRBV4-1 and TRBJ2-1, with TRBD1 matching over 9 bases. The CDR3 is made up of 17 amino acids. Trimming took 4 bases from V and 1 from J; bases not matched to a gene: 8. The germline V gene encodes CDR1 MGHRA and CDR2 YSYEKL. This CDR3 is CASSPGTGTGSYNEQFF. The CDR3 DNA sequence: TGCGCCAGCAGCCCGGGAACCGGGACAGGGTCCTACAATGAGCAGTTCTTC.

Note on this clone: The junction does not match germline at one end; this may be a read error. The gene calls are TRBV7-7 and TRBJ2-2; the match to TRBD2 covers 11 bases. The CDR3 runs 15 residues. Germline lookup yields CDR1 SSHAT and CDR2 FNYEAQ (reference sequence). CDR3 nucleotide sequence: TGTGCTAGCAGCGCTCTAGCGGGAGGAACCGGGGAGCTGTTTTTT. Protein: CASSALAGGTGELFF.

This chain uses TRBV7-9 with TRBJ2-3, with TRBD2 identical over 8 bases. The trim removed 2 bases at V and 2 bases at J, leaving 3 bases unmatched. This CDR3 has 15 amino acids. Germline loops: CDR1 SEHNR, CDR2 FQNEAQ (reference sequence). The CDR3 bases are TGTGCCAGCAGCTTACGCGGGGGGAACACAGATACGCAGTATTTT. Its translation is CASSLRGGNTDTQYF.

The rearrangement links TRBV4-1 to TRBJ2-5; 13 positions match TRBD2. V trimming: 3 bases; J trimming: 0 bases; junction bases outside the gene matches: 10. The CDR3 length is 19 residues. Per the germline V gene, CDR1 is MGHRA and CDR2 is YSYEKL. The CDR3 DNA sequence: TGCGCCAGCAGCCAGTCTGGTCGCGGACTAGCGGGAGACCAAGAGACCCAGTACTTC. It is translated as CASSQSGRGLAGDQETQYF.

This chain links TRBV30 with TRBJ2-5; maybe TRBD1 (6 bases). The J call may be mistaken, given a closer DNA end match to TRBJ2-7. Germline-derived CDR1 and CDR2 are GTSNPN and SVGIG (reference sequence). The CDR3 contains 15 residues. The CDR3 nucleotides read TGTGCCTGGAGTGGCTCGTGGGGGCGAACCTACGAGCAGTACTTC. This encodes CAWSGSWGRTYEQYF.

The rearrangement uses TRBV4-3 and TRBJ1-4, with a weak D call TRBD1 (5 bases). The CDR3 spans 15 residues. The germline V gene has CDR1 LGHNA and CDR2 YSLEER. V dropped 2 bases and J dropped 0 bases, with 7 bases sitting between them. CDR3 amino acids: CASSQSTATNEKLFF. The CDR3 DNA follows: TGCGCCAGCAGCCAATCGACAGCAACTAATGAAAAACTGTTTTTT.

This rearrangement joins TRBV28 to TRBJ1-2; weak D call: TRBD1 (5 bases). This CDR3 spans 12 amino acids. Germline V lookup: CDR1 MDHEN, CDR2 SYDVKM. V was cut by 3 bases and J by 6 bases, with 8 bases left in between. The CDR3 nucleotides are TGTGCCAGCAGTTTTAAGGGGAATGGCTACACCTTC. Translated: CASSFKGNGYTF.

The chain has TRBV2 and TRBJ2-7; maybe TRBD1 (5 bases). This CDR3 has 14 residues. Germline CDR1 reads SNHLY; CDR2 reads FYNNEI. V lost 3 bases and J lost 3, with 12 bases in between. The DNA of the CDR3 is TGTGCCAGCAGTGAGGGGCTCCACCTCTACGAGCAGTACTTC. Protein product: CASSEGLHLYEQYF.